This T cell receptor beta chain was sequenced for a study of blood T cell repertoires in COVID-19. Original analysis: The assay estimated nucleated cells by amplifying reference gene primers. TCRdb keeps only in-frame clones here, not all; method: immunoSEQ multiplex PCR. That table furnishes V, J and clone size, whereas the DNA furnished D and trimming. The profile covers around 250,000 clones, with around 88% appearing a single time and approximately 4.1% taken by the ten largest. CDR1 and CDR2 (germline): SEHNR, FQNEAQ (reference sequence). This CDR3 region has 13 residues. Trimming removed 6 bases from V and 4 bases from J, with 10 bases in between.

The V and J genes are TRBV7-9 and TRBJ1-3; D perhaps matches TRBD1 (5 bases). The specimen was PBMCs or T cells enriched from blood (not recorded which). The clonotype comes from a woman in her twenties or thirties who had recovered from COVID-19. CDR3 region: CASSLSGGNTIYF. The DNA of the CDR3 is TGTGCCAGCAGTTTGTCAGGGGGAAACACCATATATTTT. Full variable domain (missing parts from reference TRBV7-9 and TRBJ1-3): DTGVSQNPRHKITKRGQNVTFRCDPISEHNRLYWYRQTLGQGPEFLTYFQNEAQLEKSRLLSDRFSAERPKGSFSTLEIQRTEQGDSAMYLCASSLSGGNTIYFGEGSWLTVV.